This TCR beta chain is from a study of cytomegalovirus exposure and HLA in healthy donors. Study-wide results and limits: While the bulk of TCR sequences proved rare, some public TCRs turned up in many donors. There were under 200 TCR beta chains listed as cytomegalovirus-associated. The classifier, whose performance was assessed in both the original and validation cohorts, reportedly diagnosed cytomegalovirus status with high specificity and sensitivity. According to a subsequent analysis, TCR clusters from the first cohort were inclined to appear together in the roughly 120 validation repertoires.

Assay: immunoSEQ multiplex PCR; the TCRdb copy retains only in-frame clones and omits some. The sample holds 55,000 to 70,000 clones; roughly nine tenths are singletons and the top ten take over 2%. Remarks on this clone: Its antigen is not identified.

The germline gives CDR1 SGHRS, CDR2 YFSETQ. The ends lost 3 bases at V and 2 bases at J; junction bases unmatched: 10. This CDR3 is 17 amino acids long. The sequence derives from a woman under 40 in good health and CMV-seronegative. The chain employs TRBV5-1 and TRBJ2-2; 7 bases align to TRBD2. Sequencing input: PBMCs. CDR3 residues: CASSWLASGVNTGELFF. CDR3 nucleotides: TGCGCCAGCAGCTGGCTCGCCAGCGGGGTAAACACCGGGGAGCTGTTTTTT. Based on the CDR3 plus reference TRBV5-1 and TRBJ2-2, the full variable domain is KAGVTQTPRYLIKTRGQQVTLSCSPISGHRSVSWYQQTPGQGLQFLFEYFSETQRNKGNFPGRFSGRQFSNSRSEMNVSTLELGDSALYLCASSWLASGVNTGELFFGEGSRLTVL.